A selection of T cell receptor beta chains follows, all from one sample in a study of cytomegalovirus exposure and HLA in healthy donors. The table came from immunoSEQ multiplex PCR; TCRdb's copy has only in-frame clones and leaves some out. The sample has more than 150,000 clones, more than 75% seen once; the top ten hold under 2.5%. Source material: PBMCs. These receptors were obtained from a woman in her 30s in good health and CMV-seropositive. Both conserved end residues are part of each CDR3. The D gene is left open where the match is weak. Clone size is given for some rows only: seen once, a few or many times, or a class if the clone is expanded.

d_call,clone_size,j_call,v_call,cdr3_aa,cdr3_nt
TRBD2,NA,TRBJ2-5,TRBV9,CASSPSGGARETQYF,TGTGCCAGCAGCCCTAGCGGGGGGGCTCGAGAGACCCAGTACTTC
TRBD2,few,TRBJ2-1,TRBV6-5,CASRPSGGSYNEQFF,TGTGCCAGCAGACCTAGCGGGGGGTCCTACAATGAGCAGTTCTTC
TRBD1,NA,TRBJ1-3,TRBV4-3,CASSQDYDRVPGNTIYF,TGCGCCAGCAGCCAAGACTACGACAGGGTTCCAGGAAACACCATATATTTT
TRBD1,NA,TRBJ1-5,TRBV5-5,CASRSGQGINQPQHF,TGTGCCAGCAGGTCGGGACAGGGGATCAATCAGCCCCAGCATTTT
TRBD2,NA,TRBJ2-1,TRBV2,CASIGLAGGRDNEQFF,TGTGCCAGCATCGGACTAGCGGGGGGGCGGGACAATGAGCAGTTCTTC
NA,NA,TRBJ2-2,TRBV5-6,CASLREMNTGELFF,TGTGCCAGCCTCAGGGAAATGAACACCGGGGAGCTGTTTTTT
TRBD1,few,TRBJ1-6,TRBV2,CASSTGQVSSSPLHF,TGTGCCAGCAGCACGGGACAGGTCTCGAGTTCACCCCTCCACTTT
TRBD1,NA,TRBJ2-2,TRBV5-4,CASSRPGQGDAGELFF,TGTGCCAGCAGCCGACCGGGACAGGGGGATGCCGGGGAGCTGTTTTTT
NA,once,TRBJ2-7,TRBV6-5,CASRPQGSYEQYF,TGTGCCAGCAGGCCCCAGGGTTCTTACGAGCAGTACTTC
TRBD1,NA,TRBJ1-3,TRBV4-3,CASSQAPDRETGNTIYF,TGCGCCAGCAGCCAAGCCCCGGACAGGGAGACTGGAAACACCATATATTTT
NA,NA,TRBJ1-2,TRBV27,CASSLSAGDGGYTF,TGTGCCAGCAGTTTATCCGCAGGGGACGGTGGCTACACCTTC
TRBD1,NA,TRBJ1-2,TRBV29-1,CSVLSDRAGGYTF,TGCAGCGTCCTCTCCGACAGGGCGGGTGGCTACACCTTC
TRBD1,NA,TRBJ2-1,TRBV2,CASSESAGGLFNEQFF,TGTGCCAGCAGTGAATCTGCAGGGGGCCTTTTCAATGAGCAGTTCTTC
NA,NA,TRBJ2-1,TRBV6-5,CASSYTLQAGAEQFF,TGTGCCAGCAGTTACACCTTGCAGGCAGGGGCTGAGCAGTTCTTC
TRBD1,NA,TRBJ1-6,TRBV11-1,CASSFPGGVSPLHF,TGTGCCAGCAGCTTTCCAGGGGGTGTTTCACCCCTCCACTTT
NA,NA,TRBJ2-3,TRBV27,CASSSVLGRGTQYF,TGTGCCAGCAGTTCGGTTCTCGGGAGAGGTACGCAGTATTTT
NA,NA,TRBJ2-1,TRBV7-6,CASSFRQGGTGEQFF,TGTGCCAGCAGCTTCCGCCAGGGCGGTACGGGTGAGCAGTTCTTC
NA,few,TRBJ1-1,TRBV7-2,CASSLGQMNTEAFF,TGTGCCAGCAGCTTAGGACAAATGAACACTGAAGCTTTCTTT
TRBD1,NA,TRBJ1-1,TRBV10-3,CAISLTGGREAFF,TGTGCCATCAGTCTGACAGGGGGCAGGGAAGCTTTCTTT
TRBD2,NA,TRBJ2-7,TRBV7-9,CASSSLRDYSYEQYF,TGTGCCAGCAGCTCCCTACGGGACTACTCCTACGAGCAGTACTTC
NA,NA,TRBJ2-5,TRBV28,CASGPGGPAQTQYF,TGTGCCAGCGGACCGGGGGGCCCGGCTCAGACCCAGTACTTC
NA,NA,TRBJ2-3,TRBV27,CASSILGFSTDTQYF,TGTGCCAGCAGTATACTAGGGTTTAGCACAGATACGCAGTATTTT
TRBD1,NA,TRBJ2-3,TRBV28,CASSLPGGEGDTQYF,TGTGCCAGCAGTTTACCAGGGGGAGAAGGAGATACGCAGTATTTT
NA,NA,TRBJ2-1,TRBV18,CASSPRAGPYNEQFF,TGTGCCAGCTCACCACGCGCAGGCCCCTACAATGAGCAGTTCTTC
NA,NA,TRBJ2-1,TRBV7-3,CASSFFGGSYNEQFF,TGTGCCAGCAGCTTCTTCGGGGGTAGCTACAATGAGCAGTTCTTC
NA,NA,TRBJ2-7,TRBV11-2,CASSLVLDSFYEQYF,TGTGCCAGCAGCTTAGTCCTCGACAGTTTCTACGAGCAGTACTTC
TRBD1,NA,TRBJ1-1,TRBV6-5,CASLSTGGGEAFF,TGTGCCAGCCTGTCCACAGGGGGAGGCGAAGCTTTCTTT
NA,NA,TRBJ2-7,TRBV5-6,CASSRWDTLYEQYF,TGTGCCAGCAGCCGCTGGGACACCCTTTACGAGCAGTACTTC
NA,NA,TRBJ2-6,TRBV7-2,CASSLEGSSGANVLTF,TGTGCCAGCAGCTTGGAGGGCTCTTCTGGGGCCAACGTCCTGACTTTC